This entry describes one T cell receptor (beta chain). The CDR3 contains 13 residues. The ends lost 9 bases at V and 8 bases at J; junction bases unmatched: 12. From germline, CDR1 is LNHDA and CDR2 SQIVND (reference sequence). Generated by immunoSEQ multiplex PCR, the TCRdb table keeps only in-frame clones and is missing some. The sample has fewer than 70,000 clones; approximately 94% are singletons. The data derive from a study of preoperative IRX-2 immunotherapy in early breast cancer. Regarding treatment: preoperative locoregional IRX-2 cytokine immunotherapy. Preoperative locoregional IRX-2 cytokine immunotherapy was tested in the phase Ib source study.

This TCR came from a human donor with breast cancer. This sequence joins TRBV19 and TRBJ1-1; 7 nucleotides agree with TRBD1. This sample was gathered from a patient treated with IRX-2 immunotherapy. CDR3: CASARDRSLEAFF. CDR3 in DNA: TGTGCCAGCGCCAGGGACAGATCATTGGAAGCTTTCTTT.